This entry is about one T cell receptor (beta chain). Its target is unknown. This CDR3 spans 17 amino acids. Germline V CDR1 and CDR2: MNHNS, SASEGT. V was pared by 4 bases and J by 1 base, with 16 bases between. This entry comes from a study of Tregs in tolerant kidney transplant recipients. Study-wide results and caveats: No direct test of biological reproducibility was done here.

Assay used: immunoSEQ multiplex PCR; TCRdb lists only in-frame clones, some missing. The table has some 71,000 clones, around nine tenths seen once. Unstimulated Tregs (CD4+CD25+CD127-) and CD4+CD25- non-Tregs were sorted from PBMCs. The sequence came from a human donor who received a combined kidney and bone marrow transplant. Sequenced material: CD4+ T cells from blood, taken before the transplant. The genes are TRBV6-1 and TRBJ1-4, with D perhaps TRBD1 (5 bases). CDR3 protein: CASSVRRGTVTNEKLFF. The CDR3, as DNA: TGTGCCAGCAGTGTACGACGGGGGACTGTAACTAATGAAAAACTGTTTTTT.